The entry that follows covers one T cell receptor (beta chain) sequence. As processed by the authors: By means of reference gene primer amplification, nucleated cell counts were estimated. Here immunoSEQ multiplex PCR was the method, and the copy in TCRdb shows in-frame clones only, minus some. D and trimming were read from the DNA, whereas the V and J calls and clone size are those reported in that table. This table has 90,000 to 150,000 clones, around 89% appearing once. The data derive from a study of blood T cell repertoires in COVID-19. Study-level information: Acute and convalescent COVID-19 samples came from the United States, Italy and Spain. PBMCs, B-cell-depleted T cells, or T cells provided the cDNA or gDNA that made up the material.

Trimming took 4 bases from V and 0 from J; bases not matched to a gene: 5. Germline V gene data show CDR1 as MNHEY and CDR2 as SVGEGT. There are 16 residues in the CDR3. This chain joins TRBV6-2 or TRBV6-3 and TRBJ2-1, with 8 bases that match TRBD2. This clonotype was sampled from a human donor with acute or convalescent COVID-19. The donor label of this sample is uncertain. Sequenced: peripheral blood. The CDR3 loop is CASSLRGGSSYNEQFF. CDR3 nucleotide sequence: TGTGCCAGCAGTTTACGGGGGGGGAGCTCCTACAATGAGCAGTTCTTC.